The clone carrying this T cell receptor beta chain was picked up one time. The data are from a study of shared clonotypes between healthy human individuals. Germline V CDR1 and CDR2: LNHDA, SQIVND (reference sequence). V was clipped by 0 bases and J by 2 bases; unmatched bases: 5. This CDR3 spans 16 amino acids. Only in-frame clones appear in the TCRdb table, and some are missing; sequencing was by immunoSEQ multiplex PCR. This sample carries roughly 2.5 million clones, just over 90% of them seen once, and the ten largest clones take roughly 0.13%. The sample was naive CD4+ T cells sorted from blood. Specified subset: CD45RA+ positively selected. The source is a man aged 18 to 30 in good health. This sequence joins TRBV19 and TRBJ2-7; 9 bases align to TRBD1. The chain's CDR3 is CASSIEYGTGPYEQYF. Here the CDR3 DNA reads TGTGCCAGTAGTATAGAGTACGGGACAGGGCCCTACGAGCAGTACTTC.